This T cell receptor beta chain was sequenced during a study of blood T cell repertoires in COVID-19. Whole-study context: T cells, B-cell-depleted T cells, or PBMCs provided the cDNA or gDNA that served as material.

In terms of age and location, participants ranged from about 18 to 100 years and lived in under 30 US areas. Profiled with immunoSEQ multiplex PCR; TCRdb holds only in-frame clones, not every one. This repertoire shows about 160,000 clones, less than 90% found once; its top ten account for 5.5% to 8.5%. The CDR3 extends over 16 amino acids. Germline V gene sequence: CDR1 GTSNPN, CDR2 SVGIG (reference sequence). V was pared by 7 bases and J by 9 bases, with 16 bases of the junction left unmatched. The chain couples TRBV30 to TRBJ1-6; 9 bases align to TRBD1. The source material was PBMCs or T cells enriched from blood (not recorded which). This sequence originates from a woman in her fifties or sixties who had recovered from COVID-19. The CDR3 reads CASTGTQGAVSSPLHF. The CDR3, as DNA: TGTGCCTCAACTGGAACACAGGGGGCGGTTAGTTCACCCCTCCACTTT.